This section outlines one T cell receptor beta chain sequence together with its context. This sample was taken from a study of T cells expressing NK-cell markers. Using the 5' RACE reads, TCRdb records one entry per CDR3 protein without DNA. There are roughly 110,000 distinct CDR3 sequences in the sample, with under 20% held by the top ten. The length of the CDR3 is 11 residues. The rearrangement joins TRBV12-3 or TRBV12-4 to TRBJ2-4; the TRBD1 assignment by TCRdb is unverifiable without DNA. Source material: blood T cells: a sorted CD56 or NKG2C T cell subset, CD4+ or CD8+ T cells, or bulk PBMC T cells (not recorded which). The TCR comes from a woman aged 18 to 75 in good health. CDR3: CASTGLQGTYF.